Listed here are 13 T cell receptor beta chains from one sample, sequenced in a study of T cells in localized non-small cell lung cancer. The method was immunoSEQ multiplex PCR; TCRdb's version includes in-frame clones alone and lacks a portion of them. The sample shows tens of thousands of clones, just over 90% of them seen only once. Material: peripheral blood, obtained before any cancer treatment. These receptors all come from a female donor at least 60 years old with stage I lung adenocarcinoma.

The chain is built from TRBV9 and TRBJ2-7, with D possibly being TRBD1 (6 bases). This CDR3 comprises 18 residues. Per germline, CDR1 SGDLS and CDR2 YYNGEE. Trimming stripped 0 bases from V and 2 bases from J, with 21 bases between. As DNA, the CDR3 is TGTGCCAGCAGCGTAGCTCTGGGTTCCAGGGGCCTTACCTACGAGCAGTACTTC. It codes for CASSVALGSRGLTYEQYF.

The gene calls are TRBV29-1 and TRBJ1-1; D might be TRBD1 (6 bases). V was trimmed by 7 bases and J by 0 bases, leaving 12 bases between them. Germline loops: CDR1 SQVTM, CDR2 ANQGSEA. The CDR3 covers 13 residues. The CDR3 DNA follows: TGCAGCGCCGGCGCAGGGGTGAACACTGAAGCTTTCTTT. It yields the protein CSAGAGVNTEAFF.

With respect to this clone: The sample has other DNA sequences that encode this CDR3 too. The gene calls are TRBV15 and TRBJ1-2; 9 bases line up with TRBD1. Looked up from germline, CDR1 is LNHNV and CDR2 is YYDKDF (reference sequence). J lost 2 bases, V lost 3 bases, and 4 bases had no gene match. This CDR3 has 15 residues. CDR3 region: CATSRVDRGNYGYTF. The CDR3 DNA reads as TGTGCCACCAGCAGGGTCGACAGGGGGAACTATGGCTACACCTTC.

The DNA for the CDR3 is TGTGCCAGTAGTGTTACGGGGTATGGCTACACCTTC. It is translated as CASSVTGYGYTF. The chain has TRBV19 and TRBJ1-2; no clear D. Trimming pared 5 bases from V and 5 bases from J, leaving 9 bases between. Germline V gene lookup returns CDR1 LNHDA and CDR2 SQIVND (reference sequence). The CDR3 totals 12 residues.

The chain recombines TRBV7-3 with TRBJ2-3; 7 bases match TRBD2. Per the germline V gene, CDR1 is SGHTA and CDR2 is FQGTGA. The CDR3 is made up of 13 amino acids. The J segment lost 3 bases and the V segment lost 5 bases, leaving 2 bases of the junction unmatched. CDR3: CASSNSGTDTQYF. Written as DNA, the CDR3 is TGTGCCAGCAGCAATAGCGGGACAGATACGCAGTATTTT. The full variable domain, in which reference TRBV7-3 and TRBJ2-3 provide the parts outside the CDR3, is GAGVSQTPSNKVTEKGKYVELRCDPISGHTALYWYRQSLGQGPEFLIYFQGTGAADDSGLPNDRFFAVRPEGSVSTLKIQRTERGDSAVYLCASSNSGTDTQYFGPGTRLTVL.

The chain joins TRBV7-7 to TRBJ2-1; 9 bases match TRBD2. V lost 0 bases to trimming and J lost 8 bases; unmatched junction nucleotides: 5. The CDR3 length is 15 residues. Germline CDR1 SSHAT, CDR2 FNYEAQ (reference sequence). The CDR3 loop reads CASSLASGSFDEQFF. CDR3 DNA sequence: TGTGCCAGCAGCTTAGCTAGCGGGAGTTTTGATGAGCAGTTCTTC.

V gene TRBV7-9 combines with J gene TRBJ1-1; no clear D. CDR1 and CDR2 from the germline V gene are SEHNR and FQNEAQ (reference sequence). V gave up 6 bases and J gave up 1 base, with 12 bases separating them. This CDR3 has 14 amino acids. CDR3 amino acids: CASSRMSQNTEAFF. CDR3 nucleotide sequence: TGTGCCAGCAGTCGCATGTCCCAGAACACTGAAGCTTTCTTT.

The chain recombines TRBV6-6 with TRBJ1-2; D gene unclear. V gave up 7 bases and J gave up 4 bases, with 16 bases separating them. The CDR3 is 14 amino acids. CDR1 MNHNY and CDR2 SVGAGI come from the germline V gene (reference sequence). CDR3 protein: CASTLTSSLYGYTF. The CDR3 DNA reads TGTGCCAGCACCTTGACGTCATCCCTCTATGGCTACACCTTC.

The gene calls are TRBV29-1 and TRBJ2-7; possibly TRBD2 for D (5 bases). Between the trimmed V and J ends, which lost 5 bases and 3 bases, there was a span of 14 bases. The CDR3 totals 13 residues. The germline V gene has CDR1 SQVTM and CDR2 ANQGSEA. In DNA form, the CDR3 reads TGCAGCGTTCGCAACGGGGAGAACTACGAGCAGTACTTC. Its protein is CSVRNGENYEQYF.

This clone has a single count. This rearrangement joins TRBV5-1 to TRBJ1-2; a possible D gene is TRBD1 (5 bases). With 6 bases removed from V and 4 bases from J, the gap between germline ends came to 22 bases. Germline V gene lookup returns CDR1 SGHRS and CDR2 YFSETQ. The CDR3 extends over 16 amino acids. As DNA, the CDR3 is TGCGCCAGCACCCTCCAACCCGACAGTGCGCGCTATGGCTACACCTTC. Translation gives CASTLQPDSARYGYTF.

The J gene is TRBJ1-3, the V gene TRBV5-4; weak D call: TRBD1 (5 bases). Germline V gene lookup returns CDR1 SGHNT and CDR2 YYREEE (reference sequence). V lost 1 base, J lost 0 bases, and 11 bases lay in between. The CDR3 extends over 16 amino acids. The CDR3 loop reads CASSLRGSNSGNTIYF. For the CDR3, the DNA is TGTGCCAGCAGCTTGCGGGGGTCTAACTCTGGAAACACCATATATTTT.

V is TRBV10-1 and J is TRBJ2-7; 10 bases map to TRBD1. The J segment lost 3 bases and the V segment lost 6 bases, leaving 5 bases of the junction unmatched. Germline V lookup: CDR1 WNHNN, CDR2 SYGVQD (reference sequence). The CDR3 is 14 residues long. The chain's CDR3 is CASSPDRGNYEQYF. CDR3 nucleotide sequence: TGCGCCAGCAGCCCGGACAGGGGGAACTACGAGCAGTACTTC.

This rearrangement joins TRBV5-1 to TRBJ2-3; no clear D. Trimming took 0 bases from V and 2 from J, leaving 7 bases between them. Germline V gives CDR1 SGHRS, CDR2 YFSETQ. CDR3 length equals 14 residues. As DNA, the CDR3 is TGCGCCAGCAGCTTGGAGGGATTCACAGATACGCAGTATTTT. This codes for CASSLEGFTDTQYF.